This TCR beta chain came from a study of OX40 agonist ivuxolimab in advanced cancers. The germline V and J ends were trimmed by 2 bases and 6 bases, with 14 bases remaining between them. Looked up from germline, CDR1 is SGHAT and CDR2 is FQNNGV. The CDR3 contains 14 residues. Some clones are missing from TCRdb's copy, which holds only in-frame ones; the method was immunoSEQ multiplex PCR. The sample holds roughly 99,000 clones, roughly 90% seen once. Here the sequenced sample was CD4+ or CD8+ T cells sorted from blood, taken in a trial of the OX40 agonist ivuxolimab. The TCR sequence derives from an adult with an advanced solid tumor such as melanoma, head and neck, liver or kidney cancer. J is TRBJ2-7 and V is TRBV11-2; D might be TRBD1 (6 bases). The CDR3 sequence: CASSLIRGFGEQYF. Here the CDR3 DNA reads TGTGCCAGCAGCTTAATAAGGGGGTTTGGCGAGCAGTACTTC.